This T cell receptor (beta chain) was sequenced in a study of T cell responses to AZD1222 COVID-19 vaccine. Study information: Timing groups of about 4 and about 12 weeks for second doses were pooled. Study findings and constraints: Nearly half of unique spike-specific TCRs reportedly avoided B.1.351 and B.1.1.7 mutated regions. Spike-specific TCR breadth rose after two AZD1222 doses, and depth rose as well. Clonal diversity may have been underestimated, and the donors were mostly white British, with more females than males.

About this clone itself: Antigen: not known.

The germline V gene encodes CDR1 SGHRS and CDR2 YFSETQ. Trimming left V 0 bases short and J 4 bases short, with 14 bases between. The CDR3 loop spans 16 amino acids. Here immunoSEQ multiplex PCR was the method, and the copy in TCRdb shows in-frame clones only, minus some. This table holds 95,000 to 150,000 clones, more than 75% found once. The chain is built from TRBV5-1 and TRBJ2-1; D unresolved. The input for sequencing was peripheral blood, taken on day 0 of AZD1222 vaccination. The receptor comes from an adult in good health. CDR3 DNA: TGCGCCAGCAGCTTGGTTACAGTTCAATCTTACAATGAGCAGTTCTTC. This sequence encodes CASSLVTVQSYNEQFF.